This T cell receptor beta chain derives from a study of identical twins. V dropped 2 bases and J dropped 5; count of bases not matched to a gene: 9. The CDR3 has 16 residues. Germline V gene sequence: CDR1 SEHNR, CDR2 FQNEAQ (reference sequence). TCRdb redid the calling of the 5' RACE reads with MiXCR, one entry per CDR3 protein. This sample has roughly 230,000 distinct CDR3 sequences, with about 8.3% found just once. This clonotype was seen many times. These data also formed part of another study, on yellow fever vaccine responses in identical twins.

The specimen sequenced was CD8+ T cells sorted from blood. The chain carries TRBV7-9 and TRBJ2-5; TRBD2 agrees at 9 bases. The clonotype was recovered from a woman under 30 in good health. The CDR3 here is CASSLMPSGAQETQYF. The CDR3 bases are TGTGCCAGCAGCTTAATGCCTAGCGGGGCTCAGGAGACCCAGTACTTC.